The T cell receptor (beta chain) described here comes from a study of regulatory T cells in long-lasting Graves disease. HTBI primers from iRepertoire and Arm-PCR of CDR3 regions yielded the TCR beta libraries. Each CDR3 protein gets one entry after TCRdb re-called the multiplex PCR reads with MiXCR. The sample comprises approximately 250,000 distinct CDR3 sequences, approximately 20% of which are singletons, and roughly a fifth rests with the top ten. This clonotype was seen ten or more times. Time point in this sample: newly diagnosed GD, antithyroid drugs for less than 3 months. The TCR library was made from RNA that had been extracted from PBMCs in TRIzol. V lost 0 bases and J lost 2; bases outside the gene matches: 4. The CDR3 spans 16 residues. Germline V gives CDR1 LGHNA, CDR2 YSLEER.

The chain is built from TRBV4-3 and TRBJ2-3; TRBD1 matches at 8 bases. The specimen comprised peripheral blood mononuclear cells (PBMCs), sampled at new diagnosis, from a patient treated with antithyroid drugs. The sequence was obtained from a female donor with Graves disease. CDR3 DNA sequence: TGCGCCAGCAGCCAAGATCACAGGGGGAACACAGATACGCAGTATTTT. This codes for CASSQDHRGNTDTQYF.